The next 2 T cell receptor beta chains were all read from a single sample in a study of T cells in Graves' hyperthyroidism and ophthalmopathy. Amplified TCR beta CDR3 regions derived from RNA transcripts. During a first-round RT-PCR of the TCR CDR3, the HTBI primer set was used. TCRdb recomputed calls from the multiplex PCR reads with MiXCR, one row per CDR3 protein. The data show around 700,000 distinct CDR3 sequences, under 20% seen once. Input material: blood. Every receptor here comes from a woman aged 50 to 60 with Graves' hyperthyroidism that later progressed to Graves' ophthalmopathy.

The CDR3 is CASSRGQMNTGELFF. The CDR3 coding sequence is TGTGCCAGCAGTCGAGGACAGATGAACACCGGGGAGCTGTTTTTT. This sequence joins TRBV6-2 or TRBV6-3 and TRBJ2-2, with a tentative D call TRBD1 (6 bases). There are 15 residues in the CDR3. Germline assignment: CDR1 MNHEY and CDR2 SVGEGT. V shed 5 bases and J shed 1 base, with 11 bases lying between them.

This clonotype occurred a few times. V and J are TRBV6-2 or TRBV6-3 and TRBJ2-3, with D tentatively TRBD2 (6 bases). There are 17 residues in the CDR3. The germline gives CDR1 MNHEY, CDR2 SVGEGT. V lost 0 bases and J 2 bases, leaving 15 bases between the germline ends. CDR3 in DNA: TGTGCCAGCAGTTACTCCGGGACTGGAGTTTTCACAGATACGCAGTATTTT. It specifies CASSYSGTGVFTDTQYF.